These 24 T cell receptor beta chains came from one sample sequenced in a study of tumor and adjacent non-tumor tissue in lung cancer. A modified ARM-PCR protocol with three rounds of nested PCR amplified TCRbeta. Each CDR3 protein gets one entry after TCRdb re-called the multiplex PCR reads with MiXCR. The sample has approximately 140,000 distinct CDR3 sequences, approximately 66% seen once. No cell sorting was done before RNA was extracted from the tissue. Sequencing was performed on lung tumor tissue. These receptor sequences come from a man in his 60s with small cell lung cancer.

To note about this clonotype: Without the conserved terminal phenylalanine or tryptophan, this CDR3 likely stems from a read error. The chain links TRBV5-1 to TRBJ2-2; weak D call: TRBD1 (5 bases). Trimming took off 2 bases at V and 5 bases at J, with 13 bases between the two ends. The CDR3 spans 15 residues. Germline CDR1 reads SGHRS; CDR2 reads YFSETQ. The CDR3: CASSFSTGKTGELFS. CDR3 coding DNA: TGCGCCAGCAGCTTTTCAACAGGCAAAACCGGGGAGCTGTTTTCT.

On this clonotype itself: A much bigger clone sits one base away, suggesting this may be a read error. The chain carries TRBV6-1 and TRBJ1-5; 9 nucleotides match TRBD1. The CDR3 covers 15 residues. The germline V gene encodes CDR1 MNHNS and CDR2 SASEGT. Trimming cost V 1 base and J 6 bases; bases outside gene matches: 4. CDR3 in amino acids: CASSEVRDRAQPQHF. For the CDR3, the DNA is TGTGCCAGCAGTGAAGTCCGGGACAGGGCTCAGCCCCAGCATTTT.

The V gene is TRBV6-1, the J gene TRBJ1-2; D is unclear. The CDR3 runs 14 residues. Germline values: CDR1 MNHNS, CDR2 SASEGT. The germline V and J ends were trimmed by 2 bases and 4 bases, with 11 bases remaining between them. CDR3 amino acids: CASSERAESYGYTF. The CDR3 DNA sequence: TGTGCCAGCAGTGAAAGGGCAGAGTCCTATGGCTACACCTTC.

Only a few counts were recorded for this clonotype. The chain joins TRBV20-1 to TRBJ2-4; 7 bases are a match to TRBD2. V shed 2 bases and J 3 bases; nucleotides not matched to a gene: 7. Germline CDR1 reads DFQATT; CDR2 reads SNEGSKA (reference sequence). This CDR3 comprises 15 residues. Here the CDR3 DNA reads TGCAGTGCTAGAAGGGAGGGAGGGAGCAAAAACATTCAGTACTTC. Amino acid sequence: CSARREGGSKNIQYF.

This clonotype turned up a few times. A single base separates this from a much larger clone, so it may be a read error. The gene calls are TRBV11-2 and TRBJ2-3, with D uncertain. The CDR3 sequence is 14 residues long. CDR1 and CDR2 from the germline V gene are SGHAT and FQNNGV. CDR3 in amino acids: CTSSPRRNTDTQYF. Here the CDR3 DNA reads TGTACCAGCAGCCCACGCCGGAATACAGATACGCAGTATTTT.

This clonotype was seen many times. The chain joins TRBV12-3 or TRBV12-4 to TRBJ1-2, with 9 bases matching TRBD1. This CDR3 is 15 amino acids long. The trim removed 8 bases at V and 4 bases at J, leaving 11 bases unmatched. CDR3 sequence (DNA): TGTGCCAGCGCTTCACGGACAGGGGTAACCTATGGCTACACCTTC. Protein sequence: CASASRTGVTYGYTF.

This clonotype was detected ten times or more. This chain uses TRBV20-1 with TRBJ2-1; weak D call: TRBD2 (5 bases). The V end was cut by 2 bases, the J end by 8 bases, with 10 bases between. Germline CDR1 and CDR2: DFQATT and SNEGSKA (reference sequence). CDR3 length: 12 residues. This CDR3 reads CSARLDGDEQFF. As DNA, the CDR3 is TGCAGTGCTAGATTGGACGGGGATGAGCAGTTCTTC.

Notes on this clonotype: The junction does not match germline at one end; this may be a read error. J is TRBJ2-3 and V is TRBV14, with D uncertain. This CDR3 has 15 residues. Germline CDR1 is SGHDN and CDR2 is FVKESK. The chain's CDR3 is CASSQVMGSTDTQYF. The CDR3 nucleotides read TGTGCCAGCAGCCAAGTCATGGGAAGCACAGATACGCAATATTTT. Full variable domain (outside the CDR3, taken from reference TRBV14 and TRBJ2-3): EAGVTQFPSHSVIEKGQTVTLRCDPISGHDNLYWYRRVMGKEIKFLLHFVKESKQDESGMPNNRFLAERTGGTYSTLKVQPAELEDSGVYFCASSQVMGSTDTQYFGPGTRLTVL.

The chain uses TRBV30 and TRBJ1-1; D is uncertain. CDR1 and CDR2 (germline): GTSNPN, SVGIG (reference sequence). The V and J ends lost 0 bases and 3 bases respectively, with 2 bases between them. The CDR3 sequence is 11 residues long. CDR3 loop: CAWSVYTEAFF. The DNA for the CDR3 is TGTGCCTGGAGTGTATACACTGAAGCTTTCTTT.

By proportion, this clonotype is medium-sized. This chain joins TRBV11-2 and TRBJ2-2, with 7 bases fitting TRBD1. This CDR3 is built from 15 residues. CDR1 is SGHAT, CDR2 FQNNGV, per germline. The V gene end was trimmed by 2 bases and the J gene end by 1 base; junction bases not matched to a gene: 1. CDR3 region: CASSLWTGNTGELFF. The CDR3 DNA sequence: TGTGCCAGCAGCTTATGGACAGGGAACACCGGGGAGCTGTTTTTT. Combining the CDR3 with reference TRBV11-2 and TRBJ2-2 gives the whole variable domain EAGVAQSPRYKIIEKRQSVAFWCNPISGHATLYWYQQILGQGPKLLIQFQNNGVVDDSQLPKDRFSAERLKGVDSTLKIQPAKLEDSAVYLCASSLWTGNTGELFFGEGSRLTVL.

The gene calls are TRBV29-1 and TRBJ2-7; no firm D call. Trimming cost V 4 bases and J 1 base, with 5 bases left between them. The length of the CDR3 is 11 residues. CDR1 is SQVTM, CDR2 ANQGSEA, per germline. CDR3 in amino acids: CSVVISYEQYF. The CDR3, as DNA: TGCAGCGTTGTCATATCCTACGAGCAGTACTTC.

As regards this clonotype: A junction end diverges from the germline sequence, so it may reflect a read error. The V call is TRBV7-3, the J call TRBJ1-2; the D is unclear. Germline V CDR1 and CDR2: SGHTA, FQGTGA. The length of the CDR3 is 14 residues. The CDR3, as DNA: TGTGCCAGCAGCCCCGGACGGGGTAACTATGGCTACAGCTTC. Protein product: CASSPGRGNYGYSF.

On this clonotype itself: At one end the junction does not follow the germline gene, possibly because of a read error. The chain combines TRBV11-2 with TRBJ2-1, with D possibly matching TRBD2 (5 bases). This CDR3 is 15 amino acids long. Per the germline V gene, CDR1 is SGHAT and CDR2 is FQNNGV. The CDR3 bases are TGTACCAACAGCTTAGATCGAGGCGACTACAGTGAGCAGTTCTTC. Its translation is CTNSLDRGDYSEQFF.

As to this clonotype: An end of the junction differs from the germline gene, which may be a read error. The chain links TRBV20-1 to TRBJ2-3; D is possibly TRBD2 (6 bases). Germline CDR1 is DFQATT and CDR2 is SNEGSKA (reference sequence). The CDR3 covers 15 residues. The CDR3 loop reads CSATLRPTSTDTEYF. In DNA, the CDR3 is TGCAGTGCTACCCTCCGGCCCACTAGCACAGATACGGAGTATTTT.

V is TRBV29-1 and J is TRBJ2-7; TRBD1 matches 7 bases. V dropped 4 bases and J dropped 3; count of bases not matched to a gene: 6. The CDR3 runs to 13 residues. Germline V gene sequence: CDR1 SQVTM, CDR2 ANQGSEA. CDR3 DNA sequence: TGCAGCGTTGGGGGACAGAGAGACTACGAGCAGTACTTC. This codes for CSVGGQRDYEQYF.

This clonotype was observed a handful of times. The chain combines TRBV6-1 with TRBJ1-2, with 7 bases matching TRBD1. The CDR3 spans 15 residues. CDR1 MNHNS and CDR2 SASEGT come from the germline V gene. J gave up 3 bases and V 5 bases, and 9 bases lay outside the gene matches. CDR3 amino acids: CASSQDRQADYGYTF. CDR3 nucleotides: TGTGCCAGCAGTCAGGACAGGCAAGCAGACTATGGCTACACCTTC.

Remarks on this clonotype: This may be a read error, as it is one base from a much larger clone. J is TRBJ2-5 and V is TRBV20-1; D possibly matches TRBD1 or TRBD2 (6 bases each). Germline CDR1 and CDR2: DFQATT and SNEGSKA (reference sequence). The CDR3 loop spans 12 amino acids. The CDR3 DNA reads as TGCAGAGCTGGGGGGCGCGGAGAGACCCAGTACTTC. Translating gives CRAGGRGETQYF.

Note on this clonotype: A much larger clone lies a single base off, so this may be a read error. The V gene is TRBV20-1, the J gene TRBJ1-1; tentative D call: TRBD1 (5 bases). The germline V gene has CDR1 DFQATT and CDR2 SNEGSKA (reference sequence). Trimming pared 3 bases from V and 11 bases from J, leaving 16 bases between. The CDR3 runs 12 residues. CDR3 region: CSASPDTGDAFF. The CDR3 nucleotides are TGCAGTGCTAGTCCGGACACTGGTGATGCTTTCTTT.

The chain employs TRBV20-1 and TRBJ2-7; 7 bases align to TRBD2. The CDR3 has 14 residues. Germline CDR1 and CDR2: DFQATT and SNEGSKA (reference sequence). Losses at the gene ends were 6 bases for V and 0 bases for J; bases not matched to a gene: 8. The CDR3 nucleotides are TGCAGTGCCTTTGCTAGCGGCAACTCCTACGAGCAGTACTTC. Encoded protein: CSAFASGNSYEQYF.

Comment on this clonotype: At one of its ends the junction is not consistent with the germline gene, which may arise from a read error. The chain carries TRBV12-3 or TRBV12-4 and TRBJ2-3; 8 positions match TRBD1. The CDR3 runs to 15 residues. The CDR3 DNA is TGTGCCGGCAGCCCTGGACAGGGCGTAGGAGATACGCAATATTTT. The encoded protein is CAGSPGQGVGDTQYF.

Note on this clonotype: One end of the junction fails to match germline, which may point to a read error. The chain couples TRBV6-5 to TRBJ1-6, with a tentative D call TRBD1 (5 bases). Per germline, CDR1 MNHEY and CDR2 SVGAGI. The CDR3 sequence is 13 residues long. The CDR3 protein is CASRQGSNLPLHF. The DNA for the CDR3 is TGTGCCAGCAGGCAGGGAAGTAATTTACCCCTCCACTTT.

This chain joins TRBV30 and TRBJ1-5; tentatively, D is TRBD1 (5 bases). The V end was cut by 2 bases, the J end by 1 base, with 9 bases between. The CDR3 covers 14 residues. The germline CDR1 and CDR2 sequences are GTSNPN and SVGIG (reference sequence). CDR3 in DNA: TGTGCCTGGAGTCCGTGGGGGAGCAATCAGCCCCAGCATTTT. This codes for CAWSPWGSNQPQHF.

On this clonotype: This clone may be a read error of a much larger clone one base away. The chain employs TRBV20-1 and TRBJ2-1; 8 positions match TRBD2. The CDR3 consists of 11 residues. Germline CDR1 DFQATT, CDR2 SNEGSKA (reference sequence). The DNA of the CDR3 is TGCAGTGCTTTACTAGCGGATGATCAGTTCTTC. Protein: CSALLADDQFF.

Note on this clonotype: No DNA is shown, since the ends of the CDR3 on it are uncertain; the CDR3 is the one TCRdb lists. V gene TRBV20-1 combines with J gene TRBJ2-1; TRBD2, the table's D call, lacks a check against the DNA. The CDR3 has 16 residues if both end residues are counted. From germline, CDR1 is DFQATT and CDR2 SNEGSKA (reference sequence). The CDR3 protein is CSGVPAVLDAGNDLFF.